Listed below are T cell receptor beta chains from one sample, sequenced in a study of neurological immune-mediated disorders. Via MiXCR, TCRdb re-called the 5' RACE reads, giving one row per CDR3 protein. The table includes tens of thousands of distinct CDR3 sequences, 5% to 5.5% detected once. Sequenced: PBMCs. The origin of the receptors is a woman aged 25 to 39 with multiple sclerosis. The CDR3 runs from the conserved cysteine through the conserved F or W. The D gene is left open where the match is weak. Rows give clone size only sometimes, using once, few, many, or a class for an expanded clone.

CAISESRQGAIGNEQFF,TGTGCCATCAGTGAGTCTAGACAGGGGGCGATTGGGAATGAGCAGTTCTTC,17,TRBJ2-1,TRBV10-3,TRBD1,many
CASSSRLAGAFNEQFF,TGTGCCAGCAGTTCTAGACTAGCGGGAGCGTTCAATGAGCAGTTCTTC,16,TRBJ2-1,TRBV6-6,TRBD2,.
CASSPGTGFEAFF,TGCGCCAGCAGCCCCGGGACAGGGTTTGAAGCTTTCTTT,13,TRBJ1-1,TRBV5-1,TRBD1,many
CASSLWGTTDTQYF,TGCGCCAGCAGCTTGTGGGGGACCACAGATACGCAGTATTTT,14,TRBJ2-3,TRBV5-1,.,many
CASRLVEGPSQETQYF,TGTGCCAGCAGACTGGTCGAGGGACCCTCCCAAGAGACCCAGTACTTC,16,TRBJ2-5,TRBV7-6,.,many
CSAPDGYNSPLHF,TGCAGTGCCCCGGACGGTTATAATTCACCCCTCCACTTT,13,TRBJ1-6,TRBV20-1,.,many
CSAWGLSTDTQYF,TGCAGTGCTTGGGGGCTTTCGACAGATACGCAGTATTTT,13,TRBJ2-3,TRBV20-1,.,many
CATRQGEETGELFF,TGTGCCACCAGACAGGGGGAGGAGACCGGGGAGCTGTTTTTT,14,TRBJ2-2,TRBV24-1,TRBD1,many
CASSLVPDTQYF,TGTGCCAGCAGCTTGGTTCCAGATACGCAGTATTTT,12,TRBJ2-3,TRBV5-5,.,.
CSASLGLAGTDTQYF,TGCAGTGCTAGCCTGGGACTAGCGGGCACAGATACGCAGTATTTT,15,TRBJ2-3,TRBV20-1,TRBD2,many
CAWSSPPPRQRNEQFF,TGTGCCTGGAGTTCCCCTCCCCCCAGACAGCGAAATGAGCAGTTCTTC,16,TRBJ2-1,TRBV30,.,.
CASSLYRRISGVAYNEQFF,TGCGCCAGCAGCTTGTATCGTCGGATTAGCGGGGTCGCCTACAATGAGCAGTTCTTC,19,TRBJ2-1,TRBV5-1,TRBD2,many
CASSLALAGVSTDTQYF,TGTGCCAGCAGCTTAGCACTGGCGGGAGTAAGCACAGATACGCAGTATTTT,17,TRBJ2-3,TRBV7-9,TRBD2,.
CASSLTEVLADTQYF,TGTGCCAGCAGTTTAACGGAAGTCCTCGCAGATACGCAGTATTTT,15,TRBJ2-3,TRBV27,.,.
CASTGQLIMNTEAFF,TGTGCCAGCACGGGACAGCTGATCATGAACACTGAAGCTTTCTTT,15,TRBJ1-1,TRBV12-3/TRBV12-4,TRBD1,many
CASSLNPRQPSYNEQFF,TGCGCCAGCAGCTTGAACCCGAGACAGCCCTCCTACAATGAGCAGTTCTTC,17,TRBJ2-1,TRBV5-1,.,many
CASSSRTGTFRNEQFF,TGCGCCAGCAGCTCCCGGACAGGGACGTTTAGGAATGAGCAGTTCTTC,16,TRBJ2-1,TRBV5-1,TRBD1,many
CSASSGTGTDTQYF,TGCAGTGCTAGTTCGGGGACAGGCACAGATACGCAGTATTTT,14,TRBJ2-3,TRBV20-1,TRBD1,many
CASSDSSYEQYF,TGCGCCAGCAGCGACAGCTCCTACGAGCAGTACTTC,12,TRBJ2-7,TRBV5-1,.,many
CASSLEAGMGEQFF,TGTGCCAGCAGCTTAGAAGCAGGTATGGGTGAGCAGTTCTTC,14,TRBJ2-1,TRBV7-7,.,.
CASSLSGTANNQPQHF,TGTGCCAGCAGTTTATCTGGGACAGCGAACAATCAGCCCCAGCATTTT,16,TRBJ1-5,TRBV27,TRBD1,many
CASSPHGVYEQFF,TGTGCCAGCAGCCCCCACGGCGTTTATGAGCAGTTCTTC,13,TRBJ2-1,TRBV7-8,.,few
CSASDRGQGSSTLNF,TGCAGTGCATCAGACAGGGGGCAGGGAAGTTCAACCCTCAACTTT,15,TRBJ1-6,TRBV20-1,TRBD1,.
CASSLGDRDFTGELFF,TGCGCCAGCAGCTTGGGGGACAGGGATTTCACCGGGGAGCTGTTTTTT,16,TRBJ2-2,TRBV5-1,TRBD1,many
CASSLLIGANNEQFF,TGTGCCAGCAGCTTATTAATAGGGGCGAACAATGAGCAGTTCTTC,15,TRBJ2-1,TRBV7-8,.,many
CASSLSGRPPGKLFF,TGTGCCAGCAGTTTATCGGGTCGTCCGCCCGGAAAACTGTTTTTT,15,TRBJ1-4,TRBV27,.,many
CASSLRGGDTQYF,TGTGCCAGCAGCTTACGAGGAGGAGATACGCAGTATTTT,13,TRBJ2-3,TRBV5-6,.,.
CASSFPQRNGYTF,TGCGCCAGCAGCTTCCCCCAGAGGAATGGCTACACCTTC,13,TRBJ1-2,TRBV5-1,.,many
CASSSLARATTGELFF,TGTGCCAGCAGCTCATTAGCCCGGGCGACCACCGGGGAGCTGTTTTTT,16,TRBJ2-2,TRBV11-2,.,.
CASSRWTGNTEAFF,TGTGCCAGCAGCCGATGGACGGGGAACACTGAAGCTTTCTTT,14,TRBJ1-1,TRBV5-5,.,many
CASSPSQSGNTIYF,TGCGCCAGCAGCCCCAGCCAGTCTGGAAACACCATATATTTT,14,TRBJ1-3,TRBV4-1,.,many
CASSPGAGGSQETQYF,TGCGCCAGCAGCCCAGGGGCGGGCGGGTCCCAAGAGACCCAGTACTTC,16,TRBJ2-5,TRBV5-1,.,many
CASSYLPQGLEQYF,TGCGCCAGCAGCTACCTACCACAGGGTCTCGAGCAGTACTTC,14,TRBJ2-7,TRBV5-1,.,many
CSASSPVASYEQYF,TGCAGTGCTAGTTCTCCTGTCGCGTCCTACGAGCAGTACTTC,14,TRBJ2-7,TRBV20-1,.,many
CASSHGTLEAFF,TGTGCCAGCAGCCACGGGACACTTGAAGCTTTCTTT,12,TRBJ1-1,TRBV5-4,.,many
CASSYSGEDTEAFF,TGTGCCAGCAGTTACTCGGGGGAGGACACTGAAGCTTTCTTT,14,TRBJ1-1,TRBV6-5,.,many
CASSLVAAGAFSCKQYF,TGTGCCAGCAGCTTAGTAGCAGCGGGAGCCTTCTCCTGCAAGCAGTACTTC,17,TRBJ2-7,TRBV7-2,TRBD2,once
CATNGQDNQPQHF,TGTGCCACCAACGGACAGGATAATCAGCCCCAGCATTTT,13,TRBJ1-5,TRBV24-1,TRBD1,many
CASTEQRGYNEQFF,TGCGCCAGCACGGAACAGCGGGGCTACAATGAGCAGTTCTTC,14,TRBJ2-1,TRBV10-2,TRBD2,many
CASSFGTGFRGSGPNEQFF,TGTGCCAGCAGCTTCGGGACAGGGTTCCGTGGGTCCGGTCCCAATGAGCAGTTCTTC,19,TRBJ2-1,TRBV7-6,TRBD1,many
CASSDGTIYNEQFF,TGCGCCAGCAGCGACGGGACTATCTACAATGAGCAGTTCTTC,14,TRBJ2-1,TRBV5-1,TRBD2,many
CAISSGGGREQFF,TGTGCCATCAGTAGCGGGGGGGGACGGGAGCAGTTCTTC,13,TRBJ2-1,TRBV10-3,TRBD2,many
CASSRSVSPISGNTIYF,TGTGCCAGCAGCCGGTCGGTCAGTCCCATCTCTGGAAACACCATATATTTT,17,TRBJ1-3,TRBV6-5,.,many
CASSDGTSGGKTQYF,TGTGCCAGCAGCGACGGGACTAGCGGGGGAAAGACCCAGTACTTC,15,TRBJ2-5,TRBV5-4,TRBD2,many
CASSLHGQDGYTF,TGCGCCAGCAGCTTGCATGGACAGGATGGCTACACCTTC,13,TRBJ1-2,TRBV5-1,TRBD1,many
CSATHQRNSNEKLFF,TGCAGTGCTACTCATCAGAGGAACTCTAATGAAAAACTGTTTTTT,15,TRBJ1-4,TRBV20-1,.,many
CASSQEQGRPPEAFF,TGTGCCAGCAGCCAAGAACAAGGGAGACCGCCTGAAGCTTTCTTT,15,TRBJ1-1,TRBV3-1,.,many
CASSPRRGGLGNTIYF,TGTGCCAGCAGTCCCCGGCGAGGGGGCTTAGGAAACACCATATATTTT,16,TRBJ1-3,TRBV6-5,TRBD1,many
CASSPLPDRAQETQYF,TGTGCCAGCAGTCCCCTTCCGGACAGGGCTCAAGAGACCCAGTACTTC,16,TRBJ2-5,TRBV6-2/TRBV6-3,TRBD1,many
CASSFLGGGNTEAFF,TGTGCCAGCAGCTTCCTAGGGGGGGGAAACACTGAAGCTTTCTTT,15,TRBJ1-1,TRBV5-6,.,many
CASSSPPGGITDTQYF,TGTGCCAGCAGCTCCCCCCCGGGAGGGATCACAGATACGCAGTATTTT,16,TRBJ2-3,TRBV7-8,TRBD2,.
CASSYAVGSYEQYF,TGCGCCAGCAGCTATGCAGTAGGATCCTACGAGCAGTACTTC,14,TRBJ2-7,TRBV5-1,.,few